Each of the 23 T cell receptor beta chains below was sequenced from the same sample in a study of low-dose radiotherapy and immunotherapy resistance in tumors. The time point was: after trial treatment. Treatment given: LDRT plus nivolumab, ipilimumab, low-dose cyclophosphamide and aspirin (RACIN trial). Primers targeting TRAV and TRBV primed first-strand cDNA, covering alpha and beta chains. TCRs underwent around 20 PCR cycles of amplification with a constant-region primer and V-primer adapter. TCRdb itself ran the reads through MiXCR, one entry per CDR3 protein. Of 39,000 or so distinct CDR3 sequences listed, around 20% are singletons. The sample was PBMCs, taken after low-dose radiotherapy plus immunotherapy. The receptor source for this set is a female donor with ovarian cancer.

This clonotype was seen ten or more times. The rearrangement links TRBV14 to TRBJ2-1, with 10 bases aligning to TRBD2. With V trimmed by 3 bases and J by 9 bases, 5 bases remained unmatched. Germline loops: CDR1 SGHDN, CDR2 FVKESK. The CDR3 runs to 14 residues. This CDR3 is CASSHSGGSSEQFF. DNA for the CDR3: TGTGCCAGCAGCCATAGCGGGGGGTCAAGTGAGCAGTTCTTC.

This clonotype was seen ten or more times. The chain is built from TRBV28 and TRBJ1-1; a weak D match, TRBD1 (5 bases). V lost 11 bases, J lost 1 base, and 8 bases lay in between. There are 11 residues in the CDR3. Germline loops: CDR1 MDHEN, CDR2 SYDVKM. The CDR3 here is CAVRGNTEAFF. The CDR3 bases are TGTGCCGTAAGGGGGAACACTGAAGCTTTCTTT.

The chain employs TRBV5-1 and TRBJ1-1; 7 positions agree with TRBD1. Germline CDR1 is SGHRS and CDR2 is YFSETQ. The CDR3 contains 13 residues. V dropped 2 bases and J dropped 7; count of bases not matched to a gene: 5. CDR3 amino acids: CASSFSTGIEAFF. The CDR3 DNA reads TGCGCCAGCAGCTTCTCGACAGGGATTGAAGCTTTCTTT.

This clonotype was detected many times. The V call is TRBV2, the J call TRBJ2-1, with 8 bases lining up with TRBD1. V gave up 5 bases and J gave up 0 bases; unmatched junction bases: 3. The germline CDR1 and CDR2 sequences are SNHLY and FYNNEI. This CDR3 contains 15 residues. DNA of the CDR3: TGTGCCAGCAGTTCCCAGGGGGCCTCCTACAATGAGCAGTTCTTC. It specifies CASSSQGASYNEQFF.

This clonotype was seen ten or more times. V gene TRBV5-1 combines with J gene TRBJ2-7; D unresolved. Trimming removed 0 bases from V and 0 bases from J, with 10 bases in between. Germline V CDR1 and CDR2: SGHRS, YFSETQ. The CDR3 runs to 15 residues. CDR3 nucleotide sequence: TGCGCCAGCAGCTTGGAGAGTGGAAGCTCCTACGAGCAGTACTTC. It specifies CASSLESGSSYEQYF.

This clonotype was counted ten times or more. The rearrangement joins TRBV18 to TRBJ2-5, with no clear D. Per germline, CDR1 KGHSH and CDR2 LQKENI. The CDR3 runs to 14 residues. V was shortened by 0 bases and J by 1 base, with 6 bases between the two germline ends. This CDR3 is CASSPPAFQETQYF. The CDR3 DNA follows: TGTGCCAGCTCACCACCGGCTTTCCAAGAGACCCAGTACTTC.

With respect to this clonotype: Only one base separates this from a far larger clonotype, so it likely reflects a read error. The rearrangement uses TRBV28 and TRBJ2-7; TRBD2 matches at 8 bases. V was pared by 4 bases and J by 7 bases, with 9 bases of the junction left unmatched. From germline, CDR1 is MDHEN and CDR2 SYDVKM. This CDR3 spans 14 amino acids. This CDR3 is CASSSRSGRQEQYF. CDR3 DNA: TGTGCCAGCAGTTCCCGGAGCGGGAGACAAGAGCAGTACTTC.

The sample holds many counts of this clonotype. The J gene is TRBJ2-7, the V gene TRBV28, with TRBD2 matching over 8 bases. This CDR3 region has 14 residues. V was clipped by 2 bases and J by 6 bases; unmatched bases: 6. Germline V gene lookup returns CDR1 MDHEN and CDR2 SYDVKM. CDR3 nucleotide sequence: TGTGCCAGCAGTTTAAAAGCGGGAGTGTTCGAGCAGTACTTC. This sequence encodes CASSLKAGVFEQYF.

Notes on this clonotype: A far larger clone is just one base off, so this is likely a read error. The V call is TRBV2, the J call TRBJ2-1, with D possibly being TRBD1 (6 bases). The V gene lost 6 bases and the J gene lost 10 bases, with 22 bases spanning the gap. The germline V gene encodes CDR1 SNHLY and CDR2 FYNNEI. The CDR3 consists of 15 residues. DNA of the CDR3: TGTGCCAGCAGGCCCAGGACAGATTCTAACTACGAGCAGTTCTTC. This translates into CASRPRTDSNYEQFF. Looking up the rest from reference TRBV2 and TRBJ2-1 gives the full variable domain: EPEVTQTPSHQVTQMGQEVILRCVPISNHLYFYWYRQILGQKVEFLVSFYNNEISEKSEIFDDQFSVERPDGSNFTLKIRSTKLEDSAMYFCASRPRTDSNYEQFFGPGTRLTVL.

This clonotype has a count of ten or more. This chain joins TRBV10-3 and TRBJ2-1; D remains ambiguous. This CDR3 is built from 14 residues. CDR1 ENHRY and CDR2 SYGVKD come from the germline V gene. V was shortened by 6 bases and J by 9 bases, with 18 bases between the two germline ends. The CDR3: CAIRPAERNGEQFF. DNA of the CDR3: TGTGCCATCAGGCCGGCAGAACGAAACGGTGAGCAGTTCTTC.

This clonotype occurred many times. The J gene is TRBJ2-3, the V gene TRBV7-8; TRBD1 aligns across 7 bases. V lost 5 bases, J lost 2 bases, and 4 bases stayed unmatched. Germline assignment: CDR1 SGHVS and CDR2 FQNEAQ. CDR3 length: 14 residues. Here the CDR3 DNA reads TGTGCCAGCAGCCTGACAGGGACCACAGATACGCAGTATTTT. Amino acids: CASSLTGTTDTQYF.

In this sample, this clonotype turned up many times. V and J are TRBV6-1 and TRBJ1-6, with no clear D. Germline assignment: CDR1 MNHNS and CDR2 SASEGT. V dropped 0 bases and J dropped 7 bases, with 13 bases sitting between them. CDR3 length: 16 amino acids. CDR3 residues: CASSEAEEGRNSPLHF. For the CDR3, the DNA is TGTGCCAGCAGTGAAGCTGAAGAGGGCAGAAATTCACCCCTCCACTTT.

This clonotype has ten or more counts. The CDR3 protein is CASIDGARSGNTIYF. CDR3 in DNA: TGTGCCAGCATCGACGGGGCTCGCTCTGGAAACACCATATATTTT. The chain uses TRBV28 and TRBJ1-3; tentative D call: TRBD1 (5 bases). Trimming removed 7 bases at V and 0 bases at J, with 13 bases between. The CDR3 is 15 amino acids. In germline, CDR1 is MDHEN, CDR2 SYDVKM.

The sample holds many counts of this clonotype. The chain links TRBV3-1 to TRBJ2-3; the D gene is possibly TRBD1 (5 bases). The CDR3 runs 16 residues. The V end lost 2 bases, the J end lost 4 bases, and 16 bases lay between the germline ends. Germline CDR1 reads LGHDT; CDR2 reads YNNKEL (reference sequence). CDR3 bases: TGTGCCAGCAGCCAATACCCCTCCAGGGTGGCAGATACGCAGTATTTT. This translates into CASSQYPSRVADTQYF.

This clonotype came up many times. The V call is TRBV3-1, the J call TRBJ2-1, with 11 bases identical to TRBD2. J gave up 5 bases and V 4 bases, and 4 bases lay outside the gene matches. Germline CDR1 LGHDT, CDR2 YNNKEL (reference sequence). CDR3 length equals 15 residues. The DNA of the CDR3 is TGTGCCAGCAGCCTCGGGACTAGCGGAAACAATGAGCAGTTCTTC. Its translation is CASSLGTSGNNEQFF.

This clonotype was recorded at least ten times. The chain employs TRBV6-5 and TRBJ2-7; 7 bases fit TRBD1. V dropped 8 bases and J dropped 3; count of bases not matched to a gene: 10. Looked up from germline, CDR1 is MNHEY and CDR2 is SVGAGI. This CDR3 contains 14 residues. The CDR3 DNA sequence: TGTGCCAGCTCCCCCACCCAGGGGGTCTACGAGCAGTACTTC. Residues: CASSPTQGVYEQYF.

This clonotype turned up a few times. The chain has TRBV5-5 and TRBJ2-6; D remains ambiguous. Trimming took off 1 base at V and 0 bases at J, with 5 bases between the two ends. Germline assignment: CDR1 SGHKS and CDR2 YYEKEE (reference sequence). CDR3 length equals 15 residues. The DNA for the CDR3 is TGTGCCAGCAGCTTGTTAACCTCTGGGGCCAACGTCCTGACTTTC. Translation: CASSLLTSGANVLTF.

J is TRBJ2-7 and V is TRBV4-3, with a tentative D call TRBD2 (6 bases). Trimming removed 0 bases from V and 0 bases from J, with 9 bases in between. The CDR3 sequence is 15 residues long. Germline V gene lookup returns CDR1 LGHNA and CDR2 YSLEER. The CDR3 nucleotides are TGCGCCAGCAGCCAAGATTGGGGGGACTCCTACGAGCAGTACTTC. This encodes CASSQDWGDSYEQYF.

This clonotype occurred many times. The V gene is TRBV11-2, the J gene TRBJ2-7; D is perhaps TRBD1 or TRBD2 (5 bases each). Per the germline V gene, CDR1 is SGHAT and CDR2 is FQNNGV. V lost 2 bases, J lost 2 bases, and 13 bases lay in between. CDR3 length equals 15 residues. This CDR3 reads CASSLSSGSPYEQYF. CDR3 sequence (DNA): TGTGCCAGCAGCTTATCCTCAGGGAGTCCCTACGAGCAGTACTTC.

This clonotype appeared many times. This chain uses TRBV5-5 with TRBJ2-2, with D possibly TRBD1 on 5 matching bases. Trimming cost V 1 base and J 4 bases, with 20 bases left between them. The CDR3 covers 18 residues. CDR1 SGHKS and CDR2 YYEKEE come from the germline V gene (reference sequence). The CDR3 DNA sequence: TGTGCCAGCAGCTTGTTCCCTCCAGCCGACAGCCCCACCGGGGAGCTGTTTTTT. Its translation: CASSLFPPADSPTGELFF. Combining the CDR3 with reference TRBV5-5 and TRBJ2-2 gives the whole variable domain DAGVTQSPTHLIKTRGQQVTLRCSPISGHKSVSWYQQVLGQGPQFIFQYYEKEERGRGNFPDRFSARQFPNYSSELNVNALLLGDSALYLCASSLFPPADSPTGELFFGEGSRLTVL.

This clonotype was detected a few times. The chain uses TRBV20-1 and TRBJ2-5, with D possibly being TRBD2 (6 bases). Trimming stripped 1 base from V and 5 bases from J, with 11 bases between. This CDR3 spans 13 amino acids. In germline, CDR1 is DFQATT, CDR2 SNEGSKA (reference sequence). In nucleotides, the CDR3 is TGCAGTGCTAGAGGTCCCCGGGGGGAGACCCAGTACTTC. Protein sequence: CSARGPRGETQYF.

This clonotype came up many times. The chain links TRBV18 to TRBJ2-7; 11 bases align to TRBD2. Germline loops: CDR1 KGHSH, CDR2 LQKENI. V shed 6 bases and J 1 base; nucleotides not matched to a gene: 8. There are 16 residues in the CDR3. This CDR3 reads CASSQLGTSGSYEQYF. The CDR3 region has the DNA TGTGCCAGCTCCCAACTGGGGACTAGCGGATCCTACGAGCAGTACTTC.

At least ten counts were recorded for this clonotype. This chain joins TRBV25-1 and TRBJ2-7; D remains ambiguous. This CDR3 region has 13 residues. Germline V gene data show CDR1 as MGHDK and CDR2 as SYGVNS. Trimming cost V 4 bases and J 7 bases, with 14 bases left between them. CDR3 region: CASSGTVLGEQYF. The DNA of the CDR3 is TGTGCCAGCAGTGGAACGGTCCTCGGGGAGCAGTACTTC.